The entry below gives a single TCR beta chain sequence along with its context. Antigen unknown. Purities in excess of 95% were seen in all sorted populations. Germline V gene sequence: CDR1 SGHAT, CDR2 FQNNGV. This CDR3 is built from 16 residues. With 4 bases clipped from V and 1 base from J, the junction kept 10 bases outside the gene matches. This record comes from a study of beta chain features in type 1 diabetes. Across the study: The examined sorted cells totaled 107,917,701 across samples. Study results and limitations: All four CD4+ subsets from Type 1 diabetes patients carried moderately but significantly shorter TCRB CDR3s. A potential PCR bias toward shorter templates would be equal in patient and control samples.

Since all of the isolated RNA was reverse transcribed, expressed TCRB transcripts were what got sequenced. Average reads per stem cell-like memory T cell sample were around 1 million. Profiling relied on immunoSEQ multiplex PCR, and the TCRdb table lists in-frame clones only, not all of them. This sample carries approximately 15,000 clones, roughly four fifths of them seen once, and the ten largest clones take around 0.34%. The genes are TRBV11-2 and TRBJ2-7, with TRBD2 matching 7 bases. This TCR derives from a young woman with type 1 diabetes. Sequencing was performed on stem cell memory CD4+ T cells from blood. This chain's CDR3 is CASSSYKRDFSYEQYF. The CDR3 coding sequence is TGTGCCAGCAGCTCCTATAAGCGGGACTTTTCCTACGAGCAGTACTTC.